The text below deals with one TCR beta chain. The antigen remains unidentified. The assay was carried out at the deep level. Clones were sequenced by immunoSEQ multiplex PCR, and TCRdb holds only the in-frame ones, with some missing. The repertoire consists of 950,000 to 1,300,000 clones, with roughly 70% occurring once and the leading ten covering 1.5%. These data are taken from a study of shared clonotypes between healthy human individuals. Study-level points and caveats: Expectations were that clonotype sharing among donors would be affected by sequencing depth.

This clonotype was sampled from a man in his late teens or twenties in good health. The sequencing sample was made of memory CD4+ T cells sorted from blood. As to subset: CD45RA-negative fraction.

Written as DNA, the CDR3 is TGTGCCAGCAGCATGGACCCCCAGGGCCGCATTCAGTACTTC. It encodes CASSMDPQGRIQYF. The gene calls are TRBV11-2 and TRBJ2-4; D is perhaps TRBD1 (5 bases). CDR1 and CDR2 (germline): SGHAT, FQNNGV. The CDR3 is 14 residues long. With 5 bases removed from V and 9 bases from J, the gap between germline ends came to 17 bases.